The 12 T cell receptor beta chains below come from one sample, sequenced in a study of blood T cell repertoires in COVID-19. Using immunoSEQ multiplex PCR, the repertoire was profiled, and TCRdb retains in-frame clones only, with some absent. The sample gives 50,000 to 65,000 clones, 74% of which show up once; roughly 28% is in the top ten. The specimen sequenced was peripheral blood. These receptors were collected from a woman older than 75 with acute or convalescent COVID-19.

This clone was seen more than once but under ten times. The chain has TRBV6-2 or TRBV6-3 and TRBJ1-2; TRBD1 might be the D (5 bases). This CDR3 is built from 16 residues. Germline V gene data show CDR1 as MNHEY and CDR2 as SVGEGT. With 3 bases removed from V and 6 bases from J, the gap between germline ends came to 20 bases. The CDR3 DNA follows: TGTGCCAGCAGTTATCCCGCGTCGTGGACACAGCATGGCTACACCTTC. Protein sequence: CASSYPASWTQHGYTF.

The CDR3 region is CASSDRHRGSRAAYF. The CDR3 nucleotides are TGTGCCAGCAGTGACCGACACAGGGGTTCAAGAGCCGCGTACTTC. This chain uses TRBV6-1 with TRBJ2-7; 7 bases fit TRBD1. From germline, CDR1 is MNHNS and CDR2 SASEGT. J lost 12 bases, V lost 3 bases, and 17 bases had no gene match. The CDR3 contains 15 residues.

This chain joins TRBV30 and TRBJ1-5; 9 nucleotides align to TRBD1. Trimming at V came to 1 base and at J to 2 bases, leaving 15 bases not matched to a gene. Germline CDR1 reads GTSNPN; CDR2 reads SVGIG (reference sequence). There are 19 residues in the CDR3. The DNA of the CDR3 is TGTGCCTGGAGTGAGGGACAGGGAGTTTTTAGGAGTGGCAATCAGCCCCAGCATTTT. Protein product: CAWSEGQGVFRSGNQPQHF.

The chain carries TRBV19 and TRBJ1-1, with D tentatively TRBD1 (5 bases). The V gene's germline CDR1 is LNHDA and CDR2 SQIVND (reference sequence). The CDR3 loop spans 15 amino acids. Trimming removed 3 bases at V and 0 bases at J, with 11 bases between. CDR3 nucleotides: TGTGCCAGTAGTATGTCGCCAGGGATGAACACTGAAGCTTTCTTT. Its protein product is CASSMSPGMNTEAFF.

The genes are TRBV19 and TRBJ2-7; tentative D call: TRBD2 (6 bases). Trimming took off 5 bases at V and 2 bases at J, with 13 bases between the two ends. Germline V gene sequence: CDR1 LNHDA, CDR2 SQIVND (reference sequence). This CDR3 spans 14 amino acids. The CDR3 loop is CASSSGAGTYEQYF. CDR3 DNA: TGTGCCAGTAGTTCGGGAGCAGGTACCTACGAGCAGTACTTC.

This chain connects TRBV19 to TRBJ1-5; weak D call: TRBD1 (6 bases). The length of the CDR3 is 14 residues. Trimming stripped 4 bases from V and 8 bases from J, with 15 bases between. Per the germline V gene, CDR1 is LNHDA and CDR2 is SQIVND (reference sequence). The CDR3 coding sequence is TGTGCCAGTAGTAAGGACAGCTTCAACGAGCCCCAGCATTTT. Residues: CASSKDSFNEPQHF.

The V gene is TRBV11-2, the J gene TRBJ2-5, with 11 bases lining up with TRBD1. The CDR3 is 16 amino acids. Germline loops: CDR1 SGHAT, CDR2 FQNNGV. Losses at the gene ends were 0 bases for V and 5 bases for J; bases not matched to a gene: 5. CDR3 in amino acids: CASSLDTGQGGETQYF. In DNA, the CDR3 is TGTGCCAGCAGCTTAGATACGGGACAGGGGGGCGAGACCCAGTACTTC.

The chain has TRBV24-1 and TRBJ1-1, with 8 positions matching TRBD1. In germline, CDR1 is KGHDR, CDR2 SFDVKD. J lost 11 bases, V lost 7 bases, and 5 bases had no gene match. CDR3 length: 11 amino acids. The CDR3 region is CATSNRGLAFF. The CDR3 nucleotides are TGTGCCACCAGCAACAGGGGGTTGGCTTTCTTT.

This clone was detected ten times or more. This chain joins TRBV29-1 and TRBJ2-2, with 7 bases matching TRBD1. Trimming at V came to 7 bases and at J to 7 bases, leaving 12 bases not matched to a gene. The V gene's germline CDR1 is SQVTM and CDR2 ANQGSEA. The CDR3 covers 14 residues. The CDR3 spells CSAQRGPKGGELFF. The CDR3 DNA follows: TGCAGCGCCCAAAGGGGGCCTAAGGGCGGGGAGCTGTTTTTT.

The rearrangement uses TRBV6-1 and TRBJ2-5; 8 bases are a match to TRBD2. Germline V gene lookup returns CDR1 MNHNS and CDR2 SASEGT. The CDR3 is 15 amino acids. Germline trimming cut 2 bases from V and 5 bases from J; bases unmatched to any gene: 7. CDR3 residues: CASSEYGRGRETQYF. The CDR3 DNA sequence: TGTGCCAGCAGTGAATACGGGAGGGGTCGTGAGACCCAGTACTTC.

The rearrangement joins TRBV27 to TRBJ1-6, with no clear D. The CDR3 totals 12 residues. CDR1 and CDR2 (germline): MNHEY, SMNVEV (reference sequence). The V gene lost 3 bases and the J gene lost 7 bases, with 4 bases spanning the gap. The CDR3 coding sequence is TGTGCCAGCAGTTTCTCCAATTCACCCCTCCACTTT. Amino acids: CASSFSNSPLHF.

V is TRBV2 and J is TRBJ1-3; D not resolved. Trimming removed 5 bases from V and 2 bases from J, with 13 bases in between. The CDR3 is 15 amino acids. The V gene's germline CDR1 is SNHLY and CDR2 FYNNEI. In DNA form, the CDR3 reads TGTGCCAGCAGTACGAACTCCATCCCTGGAAACACCATATATTTT. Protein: CASSTNSIPGNTIYF. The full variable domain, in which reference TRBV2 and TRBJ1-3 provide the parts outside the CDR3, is EPEVTQTPSHQVTQMGQEVILRCVPISNHLYFYWYRQILGQKVEFLVSFYNNEISEKSEIFDDQFSVERPDGSNFTLKIRSTKLEDSAMYFCASSTNSIPGNTIYFGEGSWLTVV.